This T cell receptor (beta chain) came from a study of cytomegalovirus exposure and HLA in healthy donors. About the study: Among the 398 genotyped donors, about 81% were placed in the Caucasian-associated ancestry cluster.

This PCR relied on a set of 60 Vbeta primers and 13 Jbeta primers. Sequencing was performed with immunoSEQ multiplex PCR; in TCRdb, only in-frame clones are kept and a portion is missing. The sample holds around 170,000 clones, roughly four fifths seen once. This receptor was taken from a woman aged 45-60 years in good health and CMV-seronegative. The sample taken for sequencing was PBMCs.

CDR3 nucleotides: TGTGCCAGCAGCTTAGGCGGACGGAGGGTCCCTTTCTTT. Its protein product is CASSLGGRRVPFF. V usage is TRBV13 and J usage is TRBJ1-1; no firm D call. The ends were cut back, 0 bases at V and 12 bases at J, with 14 bases in the middle. The CDR3 runs 13 residues. CDR1 is PRHDT, CDR2 FYEKMQ, per germline (reference sequence).